This entry is about one TCR beta chain. Its recognized antigen is unknown. No much larger clone exists at a distance of one base, and base qualities are not known. This sample includes further DNA sequences coding for the same CDR3. Enrolling through a virtual design, the prospective study's participants ranged in age from roughly 18 to 89 years and lived across 20 to 25 United States geographic areas. Cohort assignment in the prospective study relied on participant-reported clinical history from a screening survey and a study questionnaire. ImmuneRACE Cohort 3 recovered participants were defined by two consecutive negative NP/OP PCR tests, healthcare professional clearance, or symptom resolution. In the prospective study, whole blood, serum and a nasopharyngeal or oropharyngeal swab were collected from each participant by mobile phlebotomists. Participants in the prospective study had the option to provide additional blood draws and questionnaires over a roughly two-month period. Blood samples from the prospective study were shipped frozen or at room temperature prior to DNA extraction.

TCRbeta CDR3 regions were amplified from genomic DNA by means of the immunoSEQ Assay, a bias-controlled multiplex PCR. The paper's data handling went like this. Within the assay, amplification of reference gene primers was used to estimate how many nucleated cells each sample contained. To quantify the absolute abundance of each unique TCRbeta CDR3 rearrangement, sequence reads were collapsed and filtered. For each sample, productive Simpson clonality was calculated as the square root of Simpson's diversity index across productive rearrangements. TCRdb limited this immuneACCESS table to in-frame rearrangements with V and J called. A share of clones is missing; checked studies link under half to unresolved V genes, and the rest is unexplained. From that table come the V and J calls and clone size; the DNA was used to work out D and trimming. In this sample the table shows about 360,000 clones, around 87% of which occur a single time. The biggest ten clones account for 1.3% of the sample.

The sample comes from a study of blood T cell repertoires in COVID-19 (dated by TCRdb to about 2020). As for the study more broadly: Samples from collaborators originated in the United States, Italy and Spain and spanned both the acute and convalescent phases of COVID-19. A de-identified subject ID, COVID-19 status, age in years and sex were almost always included in the sample metadata. The material from the prospective study consisted of cDNA or gDNA derived from T cells, B-cell-depleted T cells, or PBMCs. The dataset comprised deeply sampled blood TCRbeta repertoires from subjects exposed to, actively infected with, or recovered from COVID-19. Samples came from the ongoing ImmuneRACE study (first 160 participants) plus 1,254 subjects from 6 global collaborators. The repertoires were made available in a free public database intended to serve as a resource for research on the immune response to SARS-CoV-2. Where available, HLA class I and class II types were taken from metadata supplied by the sample provider and were not determined by assay-based typing.

The cysteine opens and the phenylalanine closes a CDR3 of 12 amino acids. The read is trimmed to its CDR3 DNA, 36 bases read in frame from base 1. V and J are truncated by 1 base and 5 bases respectively, leaving an intervening sequence of 6 bases. Taken from the germline V gene, the CDR1 and CDR2 loops are SGHRS and YFSETQ. The research as a whole found: Clinical and demographic metadata were provided uncurated, with the amount varying by source and participant.

Sample: PBMCs or T cells enriched from blood (not recorded which). This chain is built from TRBV5-1 and TRBJ1-1; perhaps TRBD1 is the D gene, with 5 bases matching. This sequence was found in a man aged 25 to 40 who had recovered from COVID-19. The DNA reads TGCGCCAGCAGCTTGCGGGGGACTGAAGCTTTCTTT. This encodes CASSLRGTEAFF.